This T cell receptor beta chain was identified during a study of blood T cells in healthy people across ages. Study-level results: The diversity estimates, figures obtained from one million T cells, were considered underestimates.

This clonotype appeared a few times. Its matching antigen is unknown. The CDR3 is 18 amino acids. Trimming left V 5 bases short and J 1 base short, with 21 bases between. Germline V lookup: CDR1 SGHVS, CDR2 FNYEAQ. Together with a sample-barcoded 5' primer, a J-beta primer mix was included in a second PCR lasting roughly 7 to 11 cycles. Every sample returned 2.5 million or more CDR3-containing paired-end reads. Via MiXCR, TCRdb re-called the 5' RACE reads, giving one row per CDR3 protein. In the table there are about 640,000 distinct CDR3 sequences, about 53% of which are singletons. This sequence was found in a man in his sixties in good health. The rearrangement links TRBV7-6 to TRBJ1-5; D is perhaps TRBD1 (6 bases). The material sequenced was blood. The DNA for the CDR3 is TGTGCCAGCAGCCGCCGACCCCCGGGGGCGAGGAGCAATCAGCCCCAGCATTTT. Protein: CASSRRPPGARSNQPQHF.